Listed here is a single T cell receptor beta chain. Profiling relied on immunoSEQ multiplex PCR, and the TCRdb table lists in-frame clones only, not all of them. The repertoire holds about 1 million clones, around 74% seen once, with around 1.5% in the top ten. These data belong to a study of shared clonotypes between healthy human individuals. The germline V gene has CDR1 SGHDT and CDR2 YYEEEE. The V end lost 1 base, the J end lost 2 bases, and 8 bases lay between the germline ends. CDR3 length: 14 residues. The V gene is TRBV5-6, the J gene TRBJ2-3; D unresolved. Sequencing was carried out using memory CD4+ T cells sorted from blood. The subset denotes: CD45RA-negative fraction. The origin of this receptor is a man younger than 35 in good health. This CDR3 is CASSLIEYTDTQYF. For the CDR3, the DNA is TGTGCCAGCAGCTTGATCGAGTACACAGATACGCAGTATTTT.